The 2 T cell receptor beta chains given below trace back to one sample, sequenced in a study of cytomegalovirus exposure and HLA in healthy donors. PCR primers comprised 60 Vbeta and 13 Jbeta primers. The table came from immunoSEQ multiplex PCR; TCRdb's copy has only in-frame clones and leaves some out. The sample yields approximately 190,000 clones, around four fifths seen once. Sequenced: PBMCs. Every receptor here comes from a woman in her 50s in good health and CMV-seropositive.

About this clone itself: Other DNA sequences within the sample encode an identical CDR3. The CDR3 is CASSLGGLAGYNEQFF. CDR3 DNA: TGCGCCAGCAGCTTGGGGGGACTAGCGGGCTACAATGAGCAGTTCTTC. This rearrangement joins TRBV5-1 to TRBJ2-1; TRBD2 agrees at 12 bases. Trimming at V came to 0 bases and at J to 3 bases, leaving 1 base not matched to a gene. This CDR3 comprises 16 residues. The germline V gene encodes CDR1 SGHRS and CDR2 YFSETQ.

This chain uses TRBV7-2 with TRBJ1-2; D might be TRBD1 (6 bases). This CDR3 has 16 amino acids. CDR1 and CDR2 from the germline V gene are SGHTA and FQGNSA. V lost 5 bases to trimming and J lost 4 bases, with 20 bases between them. The CDR3 region is CASSRVVGGGGYGYTF. CDR3 DNA sequence: TGTGCCAGCAGCCGCGTGGTTGGGGGCGGGGGCTATGGCTACACCTTC.